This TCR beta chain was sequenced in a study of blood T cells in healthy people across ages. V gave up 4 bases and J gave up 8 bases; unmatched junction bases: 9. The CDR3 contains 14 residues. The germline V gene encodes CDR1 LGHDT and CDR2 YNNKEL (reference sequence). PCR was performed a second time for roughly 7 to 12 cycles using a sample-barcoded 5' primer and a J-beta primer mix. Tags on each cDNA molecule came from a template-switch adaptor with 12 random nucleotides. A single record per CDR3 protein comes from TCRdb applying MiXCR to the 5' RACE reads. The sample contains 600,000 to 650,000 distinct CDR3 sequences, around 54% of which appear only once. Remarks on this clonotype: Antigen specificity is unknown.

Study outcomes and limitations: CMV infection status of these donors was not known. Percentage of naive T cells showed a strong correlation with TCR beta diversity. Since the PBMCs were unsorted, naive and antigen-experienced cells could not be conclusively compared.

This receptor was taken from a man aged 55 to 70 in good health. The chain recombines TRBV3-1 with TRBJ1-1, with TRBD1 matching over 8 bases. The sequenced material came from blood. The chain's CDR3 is CASSRFGGTGEAFF. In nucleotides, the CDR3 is TGTGCCAGCAGCCGGTTTGGGGGGACAGGCGAAGCTTTCTTT. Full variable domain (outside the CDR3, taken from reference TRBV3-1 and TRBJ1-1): DTAVSQTPKYLVTQMGNDKSIKCEQNLGHDTMYWYKQDSKKFLKIMFSYNNKELIINETVPNRFSPKSPDKAHLNLHINSLELGDSAVYFCASSRFGGTGEAFFGQGTRLTVV.